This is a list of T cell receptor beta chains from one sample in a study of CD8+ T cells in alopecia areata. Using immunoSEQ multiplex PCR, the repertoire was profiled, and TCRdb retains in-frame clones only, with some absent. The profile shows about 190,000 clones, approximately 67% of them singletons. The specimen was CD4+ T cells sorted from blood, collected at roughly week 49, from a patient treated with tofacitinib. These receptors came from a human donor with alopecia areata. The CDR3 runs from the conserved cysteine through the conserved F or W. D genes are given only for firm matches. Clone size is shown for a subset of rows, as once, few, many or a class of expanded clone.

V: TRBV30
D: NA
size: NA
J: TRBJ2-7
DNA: TGTGCCTGGAGGGTAAGCTCCTACGAGCAGTACTTC
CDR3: CAWRVSSYEQYF

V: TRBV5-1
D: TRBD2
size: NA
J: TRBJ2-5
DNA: TGCGCCAGCAGCTCCCAGCTAGCGGGGGGGCAAGAGACCCAGTACTTC
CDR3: CASSSQLAGGQETQYF

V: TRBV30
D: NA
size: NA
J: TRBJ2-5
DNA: TGTGCCTGGGGGCCCGGGGTGATTCAAGAGACCCAGTACTTC
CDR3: CAWGPGVIQETQYF

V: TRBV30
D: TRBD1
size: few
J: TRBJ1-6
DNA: TGTGCCTGGGACAGGGTGAATTCACCCCTCCACTTT
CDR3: CAWDRVNSPLHF

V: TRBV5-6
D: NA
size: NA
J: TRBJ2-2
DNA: TGTGCCAGCAGCTTGGGCCCGCCGGCTACCGCGAACACCGGGGAGCTGTTTTTT
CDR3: CASSLGPPATANTGELFF

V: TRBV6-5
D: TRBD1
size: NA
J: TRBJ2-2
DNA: TGTGCCAGCAGTTACACCGTACAGGGGTCCGGGGAGCTGTTTTTT
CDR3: CASSYTVQGSGELFF

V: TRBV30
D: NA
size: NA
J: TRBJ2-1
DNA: TGTGCCTGGAGTGCGGGGGAACTCAATGAGCAGTTCTTC
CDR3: CAWSAGELNEQFF

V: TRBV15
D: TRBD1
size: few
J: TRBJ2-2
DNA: TGTGCCACCAGCAGAGGCTTCGGACAGGGAACCGGGGAGCTGTTTTTT
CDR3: CATSRGFGQGTGELFF

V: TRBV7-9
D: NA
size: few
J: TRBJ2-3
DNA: TGTGCCAGCAGCTTCGGGGGTAGCGGCACAGATACGCAGTATTTT
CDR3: CASSFGGSGTDTQYF

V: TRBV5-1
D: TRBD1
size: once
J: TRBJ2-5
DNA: TGCGCCAGCAGCTTGTACAGGGGCCCAGAGACCCAGTACTTC
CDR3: CASSLYRGPETQYF

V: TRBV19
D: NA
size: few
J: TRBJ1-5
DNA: TGTGCCAGCACAGATAGTAACCAGCCCCAGCATTTT
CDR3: CASTDSNQPQHF

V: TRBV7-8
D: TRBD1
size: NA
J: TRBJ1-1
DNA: TGTGCCAGCAGCTATACCGGGACAGGGTATACTGAAGCTTTCTTT
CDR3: CASSYTGTGYTEAFF

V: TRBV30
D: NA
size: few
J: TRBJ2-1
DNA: TGTGCCTGGAGTGTGCGTGGGCATGAGCAGTTCTTC
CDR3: CAWSVRGHEQFF

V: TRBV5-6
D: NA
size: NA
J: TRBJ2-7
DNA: TGTGCCAGCAGCTACTCGGGGCTAGCCTACGAGCAGTACTTC
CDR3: CASSYSGLAYEQYF

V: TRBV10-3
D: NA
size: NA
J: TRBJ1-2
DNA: TGTGCCATCGCCCGCGGCAGCGGGGCGGCTAACTATGGCTACACCTTC
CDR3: CAIARGSGAANYGYTF

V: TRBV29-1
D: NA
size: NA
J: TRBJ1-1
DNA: TGCAGCGTTGCTGGCAGGCTTTCGAACACTGAAGCTTTCTTT
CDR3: CSVAGRLSNTEAFF

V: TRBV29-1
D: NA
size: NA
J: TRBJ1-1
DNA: TGCAGCGCCTCCTGGAACACTGAAGCTTTCTTT
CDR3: CSASWNTEAFF

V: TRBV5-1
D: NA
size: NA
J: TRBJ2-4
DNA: TGCGCCAGCAGCTTGATGACAGCTGAAAACATTCAGTACTTC
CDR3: CASSLMTAENIQYF

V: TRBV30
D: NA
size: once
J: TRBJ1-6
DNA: TGTGCCTGGAGTGTTTACAGCGGTTCACCCCTCCACTTT
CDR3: CAWSVYSGSPLHF

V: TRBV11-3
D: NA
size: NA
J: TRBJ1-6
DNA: TGTGCCAGCAGCCGGACGGCGAATTCACCCCTCCACTTT
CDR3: CASSRTANSPLHF

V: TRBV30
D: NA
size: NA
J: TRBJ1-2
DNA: TGTGCCTGGGCTTTTTGGGCTGATGGCTACACCTTC
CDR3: CAWAFWADGYTF

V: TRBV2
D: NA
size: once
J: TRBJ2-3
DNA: TGTGCCAGCAGTGAAGTCTCGGCGGCAGATACGCAGTATTTT
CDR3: CASSEVSAADTQYF

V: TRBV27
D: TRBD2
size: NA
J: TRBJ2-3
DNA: TGTGCCAGCAGGGGACTAGCGGGGAACACAGATACGCAGTATTTT
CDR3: CASRGLAGNTDTQYF

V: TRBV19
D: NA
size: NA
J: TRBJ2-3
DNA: TGTGCCAGCAAGGCGGGACAAGGATTCACAGATACGCAGTATTTT
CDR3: CASKAGQGFTDTQYF

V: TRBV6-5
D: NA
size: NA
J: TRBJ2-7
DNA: TGTGCCAGCAGTTACTTTGACGAGCAGTACTTC
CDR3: CASSYFDEQYF

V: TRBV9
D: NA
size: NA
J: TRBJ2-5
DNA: TGTGCCAGCAGCGTAGGAAGTGGGGGCGAGACCCAGTACTTC
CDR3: CASSVGSGGETQYF

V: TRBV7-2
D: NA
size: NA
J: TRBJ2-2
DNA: TGTGCCAGCAGCTTATCAGTGGGCGGGGAGCTGTTTTTT
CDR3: CASSLSVGGELFF

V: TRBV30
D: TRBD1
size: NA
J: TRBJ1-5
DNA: TGTGCCTGGAGTGGCCACCCAGGGGGTGACAATCAGCCCCAGCATTTT
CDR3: CAWSGHPGGDNQPQHF

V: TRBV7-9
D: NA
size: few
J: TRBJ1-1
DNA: TGTGCCAGCAGCTTAGACACTGAAGCTTTCTTT
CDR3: CASSLDTEAFF

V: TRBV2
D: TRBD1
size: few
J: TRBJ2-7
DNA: TGTGCCAAAGGACAGGGCCGCTCCTACGAGCAGTACTTC
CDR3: CAKGQGRSYEQYF

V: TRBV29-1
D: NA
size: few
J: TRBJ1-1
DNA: TGCAGCGTTGCGTTTGGAGAGGGGACTGAAGCTTTCTTT
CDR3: CSVAFGEGTEAFF

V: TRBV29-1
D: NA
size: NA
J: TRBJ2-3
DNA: TGCAGCGTTGAAGTCCAGCCAGATACGCAGTATTTT
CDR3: CSVEVQPDTQYF

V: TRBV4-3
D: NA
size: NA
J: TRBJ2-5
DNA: TGCGCCAGCAGCCGCCAGGAACAAGAGACCCAGTACTTC
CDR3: CASSRQEQETQYF

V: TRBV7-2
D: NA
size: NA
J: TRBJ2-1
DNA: TGTGCCAGCAGCTTATTCAGCGGCGAGTTCAATGAGCAGTTCTTC
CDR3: CASSLFSGEFNEQFF

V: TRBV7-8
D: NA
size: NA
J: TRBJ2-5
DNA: TGTGCCAGCAGTTCAACAGGGCGAGGAGAGACCCAGTACTTC
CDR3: CASSSTGRGETQYF

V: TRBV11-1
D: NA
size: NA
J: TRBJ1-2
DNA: TGTGCCAGCAGCTCGATGGGCGGTTATGGCTACACCTTC
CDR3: CASSSMGGYGYTF

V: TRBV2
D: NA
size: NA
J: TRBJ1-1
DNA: TGTGCCAGCTCGGACCCGAACACTGAAGCTTTCTTT
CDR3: CASSDPNTEAFF

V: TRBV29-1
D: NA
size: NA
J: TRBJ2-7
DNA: TGCAGCGTGGGCGGTCCACAGGGCTTCGAGCAGTACTTC
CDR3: CSVGGPQGFEQYF

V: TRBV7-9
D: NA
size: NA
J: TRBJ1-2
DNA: TGTGCCAGCAGCTTAGCATTGACCGATGGCTACACCTTC
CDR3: CASSLALTDGYTF

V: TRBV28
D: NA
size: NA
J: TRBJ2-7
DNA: TGTGCCAGCGCCCCGGGTGGCCATCCCTCCTACGAGCAGTACTTC
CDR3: CASAPGGHPSYEQYF

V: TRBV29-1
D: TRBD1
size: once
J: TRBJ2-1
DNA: TGCAGCGTTGACAGGGGGCTCTCCTACAATGAGCAGTTCTTC
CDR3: CSVDRGLSYNEQFF

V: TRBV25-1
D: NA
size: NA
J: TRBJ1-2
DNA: TGTGCCAGCACCACAGGAGCTAACTATGGCTACACCTTC
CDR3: CASTTGANYGYTF